Included here is one T cell receptor (beta chain) sequence, with context. A single count supports this clone. There is no known antigen for this receptor. No per-base quality is available; no much larger clone lies one base away. The germline V end is reduced by 2 bases and the J end by 8 bases; junction bases left unmatched: 10. CDR1 and CDR2 (MNHEY, SMNVEV) derive from the germline V gene (reference sequence). The CDR3, cysteine through phenylalanine, is 16 amino acids long. Here the CDR3 DNA is all that survives: 48 bases in frame from base 1. The immunoSEQ Assay was used to immunosequence TCRbeta CDR3 regions from genomic DNA. Before high-throughput sequencing, genomic DNA was amplified using bias-controlled multiplex PCR. The original methods were these. To quantify the absolute abundance of each unique TCRbeta CDR3 region, the sequences were collapsed and filtered. Clonality, defined as 1 minus Pielou's evenness, was calculated using only productive rearrangements. A previously published method was used to identify clones with significantly greater frequencies in on-treatment samples than in baseline samples. TCRdb's version of the immuneACCESS table is confined to in-frame rearrangements and falls short of the full clone set. An unresolved V gene accounts for under half of the shortfall where checked; the remainder is of unknown origin. V, J and clone size were drawn from that table, and D and trimming were deduced from the DNA. This sample has 20,000 to 25,000 clones in its table, and approximately 80% of those were observed once. 10% of the sample is taken by the ten largest.

According to the study, the label for this sample's treatment or condition signals: randomized to nivolumab then ipilimumab (arm A) or the reverse (arm B). None of the trial patients had been given prior DNA-damaging chemotherapy. Live CD3+CD8+ cells negative for CD19 and CD56 were sorted from thawed PBMCs on a FACS Aria II flow cytometer. CheckMate 064, a randomized, open-label phase II trial of sequential checkpoint blockade, was the source of the samples, all of which came from patients with melanoma. Leukapheresis was used to collect peripheral blood mononuclear cells, which were then purified with Ficoll-Paque and frozen in human serum with about 9.3% DMSO. Purity of sorted blood CD3+CD8+ cells was verified at >98% immediately after sorting, followed by DNA extraction. This sample was included in a study of sequential checkpoint blockade in melanoma (dated by TCRdb to about 2019). The study in broad terms: Patients were assigned by 1:1 randomization to either first-line nivolumab followed by ipilimumab (arm A) or ipilimumab followed by nivolumab (arm B). Maintenance nivolumab came after each of the two trial sequences. Study-level results and caveats: Validation of the response-prediction model combining TCR metrics and mutation burden is needed in larger, independent patient cohorts.

The input for sequencing was CD8+ T cells sorted from blood (inferred from file names), taken from a patient given nivolumab and ipilimumab in sequence. The rearranged segments are TRBV27 and TRBJ2-3, with 10 central nucleotides matching TRBD2. This receptor was taken from a human donor with melanoma. The CDR3 in this case is CASSLISGGAGGTQYF. The DNA is as follows: TGTGCCAGCAGTTTAATAAGCGGGGGGGCCGGTGGTACGCAGTATTTT.